This TCR beta chain derives from a study of a mutant IDH1 vaccine in newly diagnosed glioma (dated by TCRdb to the early 2020s). For the wider study: Vaccination was initiated 4-6 weeks after radiotherapy alone, or concurrently with temozolomide cycles in the chemotherapy-containing groups. Before enrollment, most patients had been given radiochemotherapy with temozolomide as standard therapy, while the rest had received either radiotherapy alone or temozolomide alone. Peripheral blood was collected at six visits: V03 (baseline), V05, V07, V10, V12 and V13. The week-35 safety follow-up was designated visit V12, and the week-47 end of study was designated visit V13. Longitudinal TCRB deep sequencing was performed for 20 to 25 treated patients wherever samples were available for exploratory analyses. Of the approximately 29 treated patients, approximately 62% were male and approximately 40% were female, and a mean age of approximately 40 years was recorded. Overall study outcomes, separate from this receptor: No apparent relationship was observed between pseudoprogression and alterations in the top peripheral T cell clonotypes detected by TCRB sequencing. Immune responses induced by the vaccine were seen in around 93% of patients across multiple MHC alleles. It was noted by the authors that analyses of patient blood samples could not be reproduced owing to sample limitations. PBMC samples for TCRB deep sequencing were selected based on availability.

Remarks on this clone: Its antigen is unknown. No base-level quality is on record; no much larger clone is a single base apart.

The library was obtained by the immunoSEQ multiplex PCR assay. Rearranged TCR beta chain sequences were amplified using the hsTCRB Kit according to the manufacturer's protocol. Sequencing of TCRB libraries was carried out on an Illumina MiSeq. Per the source publication's procedure: The kit vendor's proprietary platform handled demultiplexing, trimming and gene mapping. The immuneACCESS repertoire file appears here via TCRdb, limited to in-frame rearrangements. These files lack a portion of the clones; in checked studies, under half of the deficit traces to unresolved V genes, and the cause of the others is not known. That table gives V, J and clone size, and the DNA gave D and trimming. Present in this sample are approximately 31,000 clones, 80% to 85% of which were seen just once. Under 30% of the sample rests with the top ten. The time point label here, explained by the study, means: week 47, end of study. Each vaccine dose, consisting of 300 ug of a 20-mer mutant IDH1 peptide in Montanide, was administered subcutaneously with topical imiquimod. Patients received eight vaccinations in weeks 1, 3, 5, 7, 11, 15, 19 and 23, corresponding to visits V03 through V10. Newly diagnosed WHO grade 3 or 4 IDH1-mutant astrocytomas showing loss of nuclear ATRX were present in the donors. The samples were drawn from NOA16, a multicentre, single-arm, open-label phase I trial in Germany that tested a mutant IDH1 peptide vaccine in humans for the first time. Genomic DNA for TCRB sequencing was isolated from EDTA blood with the DNeasy Blood and Tissue Kit.

The germline V gene (reference sequence) sets CDR1 to GTSNPN and CDR2 to SVGIG. There are 13 amino acids in the CDR3, from cysteine to phenylalanine inclusive. Only the CDR3 DNA is retained, 39 bases long and in frame from the first base. V gives up 3 bases and J gives up 8 bases, and the segment between their germline ends measures 16 bases. Source: PBMCs, taken from a glioma patient whose treatment included an IDH1 peptide vaccine. This TCR was recovered from a man in his thirties or forties with glioma. The V and J genes are TRBV30 and TRBJ1-2; the D segment could be TRBD1, given 5 matching bases. The bases read TGTGCCTGGAGCGCCGGGGCACCGGGCGGCTACACCTTC. It is translated as CAWSAGAPGGYTF.